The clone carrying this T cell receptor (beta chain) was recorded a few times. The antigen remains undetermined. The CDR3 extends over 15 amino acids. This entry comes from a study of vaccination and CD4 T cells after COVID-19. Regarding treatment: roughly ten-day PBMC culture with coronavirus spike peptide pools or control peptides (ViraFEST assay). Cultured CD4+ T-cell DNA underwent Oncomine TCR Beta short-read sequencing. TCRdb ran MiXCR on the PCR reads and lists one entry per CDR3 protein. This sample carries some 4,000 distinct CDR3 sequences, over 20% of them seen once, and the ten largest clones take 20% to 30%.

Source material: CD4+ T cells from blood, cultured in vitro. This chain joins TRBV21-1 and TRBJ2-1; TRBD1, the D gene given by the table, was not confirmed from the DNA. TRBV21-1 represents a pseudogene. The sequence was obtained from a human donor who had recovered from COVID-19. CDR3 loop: CASSKGGTPRDEQFF. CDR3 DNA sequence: TGTGCCAGCAGCAAAGGAGGGACACCGAGGGATGAGCAGTTCTTC.